This T cell receptor beta chain originates from a study of human T cells and chemical hapten exposure. Time point indicated: patch test 2, 6 weeks after DPC sensitization. The treatment was: therapeutic diphenylcyclopropenone sensitization with weekly scalp DPC. Unseparated into fractions, whole blood served as the source from which total RNA was extracted. TCRdb re-derived calls from the RACE reads in MiXCR, one entry per CDR3 protein. The sample carries about 42,000 distinct CDR3 sequences, 9.5% to 10% recorded once. This clonotype was sampled from a woman aged 30 to 39 with alopecia areata. Some clones in this sample may be carry-over from other donors' samples. The sample consisted of whole blood, taken in connection with sensitization to the hapten diphenylcyclopropenone (DPC).

CDR3 in amino acids: CASSPPSVASGTEAFF. In DNA form, the CDR3 reads TGTGCCAGCTCACCGCCCAGCGTGGCCAGTGGGACTGAAGCTTTCTTT. The V gene is TRBV18, the J gene TRBJ1-1; D uncertain. Trimming removed 3 bases from V and 5 bases from J, with 19 bases in between. Germline assignment: CDR1 KGHSH and CDR2 LQKENI. The CDR3 contains 16 residues.